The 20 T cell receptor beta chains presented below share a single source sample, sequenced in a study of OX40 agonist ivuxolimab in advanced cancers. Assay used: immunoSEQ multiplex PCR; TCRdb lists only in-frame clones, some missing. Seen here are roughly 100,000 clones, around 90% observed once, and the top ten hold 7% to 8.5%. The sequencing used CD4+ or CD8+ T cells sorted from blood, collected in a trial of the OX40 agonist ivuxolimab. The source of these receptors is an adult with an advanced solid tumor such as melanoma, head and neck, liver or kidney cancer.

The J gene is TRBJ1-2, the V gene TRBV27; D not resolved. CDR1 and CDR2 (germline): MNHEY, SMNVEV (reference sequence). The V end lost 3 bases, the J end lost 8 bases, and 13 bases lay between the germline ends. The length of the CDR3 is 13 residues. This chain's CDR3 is CASSLSGVDGYTF. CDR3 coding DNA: TGTGCCAGCAGTTTGAGTGGGGTCGACGGCTACACCTTC.

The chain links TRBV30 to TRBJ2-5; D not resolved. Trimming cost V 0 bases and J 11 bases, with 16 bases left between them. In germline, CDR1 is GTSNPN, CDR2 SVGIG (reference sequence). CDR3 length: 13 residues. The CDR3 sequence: CAWSVERALEQYF. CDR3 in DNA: TGTGCCTGGAGTGTTGAGAGAGCTCTAGAGCAGTACTTC.

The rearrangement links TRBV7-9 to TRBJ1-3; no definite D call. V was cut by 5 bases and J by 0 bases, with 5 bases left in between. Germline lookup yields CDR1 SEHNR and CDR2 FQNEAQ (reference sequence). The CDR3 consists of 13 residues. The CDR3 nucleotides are TGTGCCAGCAGCCGGGACTCTGGAAACACCATATATTTT. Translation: CASSRDSGNTIYF.

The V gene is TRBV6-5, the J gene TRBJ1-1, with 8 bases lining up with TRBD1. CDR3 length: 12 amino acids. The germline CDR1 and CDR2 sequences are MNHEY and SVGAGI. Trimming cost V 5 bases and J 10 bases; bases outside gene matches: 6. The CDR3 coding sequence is TGTGCCAGCAGTCTTAGACAGGGGACAGCTTTCTTT. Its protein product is CASSLRQGTAFF.

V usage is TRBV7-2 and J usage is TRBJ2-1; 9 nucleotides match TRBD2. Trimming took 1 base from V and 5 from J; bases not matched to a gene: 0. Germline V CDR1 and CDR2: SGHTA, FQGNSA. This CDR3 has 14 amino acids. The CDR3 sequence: CASSLGLADNEQFF. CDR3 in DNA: TGTGCCAGCAGCTTAGGACTAGCGGACAATGAGCAGTTCTTC.

In nucleotides, the CDR3 is TGTGCCATCAGTGAGTCGCACTATGGCTACACCTTC. Protein product: CAISESHYGYTF. The V call is TRBV10-3, the J call TRBJ1-2; the D is unclear. Germline-derived CDR1 and CDR2 are ENHRY and SYGVKD. The CDR3 totals 12 residues. V was cut by 0 bases and J by 3 bases, with 2 bases left in between.

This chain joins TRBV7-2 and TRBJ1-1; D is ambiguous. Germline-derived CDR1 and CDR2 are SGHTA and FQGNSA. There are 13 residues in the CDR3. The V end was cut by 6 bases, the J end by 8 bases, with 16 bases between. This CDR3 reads CASSLRQESEAFF. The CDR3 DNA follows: TGTGCCAGCAGTCTTAGGCAGGAGTCGGAAGCTTTCTTT.

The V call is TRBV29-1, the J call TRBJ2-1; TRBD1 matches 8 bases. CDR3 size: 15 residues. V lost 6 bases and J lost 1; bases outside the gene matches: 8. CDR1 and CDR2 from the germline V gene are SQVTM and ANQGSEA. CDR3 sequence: CSVKSGTGSYNEQFF. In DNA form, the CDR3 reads TGCAGCGTAAAATCCGGGACAGGTTCCTACAATGAGCAGTTCTTC.

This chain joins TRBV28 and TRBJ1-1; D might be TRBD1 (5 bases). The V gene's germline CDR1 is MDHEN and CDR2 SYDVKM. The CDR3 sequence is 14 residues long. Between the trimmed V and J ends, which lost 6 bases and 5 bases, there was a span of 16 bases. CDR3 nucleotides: TGTGCCAGCAGACTCCCCACAGGCATTACTGAAGCTTTCTTT. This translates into CASRLPTGITEAFF.

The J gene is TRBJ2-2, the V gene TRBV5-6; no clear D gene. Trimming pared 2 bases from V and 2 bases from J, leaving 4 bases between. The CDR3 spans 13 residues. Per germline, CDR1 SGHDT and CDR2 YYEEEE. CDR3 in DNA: TGTGCCAGCAGCTTCCTAAACACCGGGGAGCTGTTTTTT. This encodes CASSFLNTGELFF.

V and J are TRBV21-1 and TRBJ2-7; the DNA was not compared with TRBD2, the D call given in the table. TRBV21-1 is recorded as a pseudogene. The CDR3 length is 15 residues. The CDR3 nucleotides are TGTGCCAGCAGACCCGGGACTATAAGCTCCTACGAGCAGTACTTC. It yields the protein CASRPGTISSYEQYF.

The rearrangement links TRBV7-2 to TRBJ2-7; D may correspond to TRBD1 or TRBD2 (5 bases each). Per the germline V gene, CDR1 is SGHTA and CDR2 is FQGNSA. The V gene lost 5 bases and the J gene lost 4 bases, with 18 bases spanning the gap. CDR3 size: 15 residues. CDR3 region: CASSIGDGALYEQYF. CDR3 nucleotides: TGTGCCAGCAGCATCGGGGACGGTGCTCTTTACGAGCAGTACTTC.

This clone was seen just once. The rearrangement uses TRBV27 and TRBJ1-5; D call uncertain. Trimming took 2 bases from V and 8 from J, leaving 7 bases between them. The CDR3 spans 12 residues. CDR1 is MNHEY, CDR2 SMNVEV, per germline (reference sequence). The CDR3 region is CASSLIGKPQHF. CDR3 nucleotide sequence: TGTGCCAGCAGTTTAATAGGGAAGCCCCAGCATTTT.

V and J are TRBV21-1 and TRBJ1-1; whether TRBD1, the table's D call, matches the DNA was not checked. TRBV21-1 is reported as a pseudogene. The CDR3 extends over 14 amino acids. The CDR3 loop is CASSKDKGDTEAFF. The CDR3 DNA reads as TGTGCCAGCAGCAAAGACAAGGGGGACACTGAAGCTTTCTTT.

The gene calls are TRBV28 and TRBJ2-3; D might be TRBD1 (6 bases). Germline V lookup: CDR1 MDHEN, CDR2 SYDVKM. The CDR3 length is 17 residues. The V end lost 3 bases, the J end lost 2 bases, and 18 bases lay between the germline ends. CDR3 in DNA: TGTGCCAGCAGTTTCCCCGGACACAGGGAATACACAGATACGCAGTATTTT. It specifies CASSFPGHREYTDTQYF.

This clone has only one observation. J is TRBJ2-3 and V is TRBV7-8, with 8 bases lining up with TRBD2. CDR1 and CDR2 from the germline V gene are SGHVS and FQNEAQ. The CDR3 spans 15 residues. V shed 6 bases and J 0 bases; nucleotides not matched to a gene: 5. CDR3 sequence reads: CASRQTSASTDTQYF. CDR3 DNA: TGTGCCAGCAGACAGACTAGCGCTAGCACAGATACGCAGTATTTT.

Written as DNA, the CDR3 is TGTGCCAGCAGCGAAACTAGCGGGAGGGCTTACGAGCAGTACTTC. Its translation: CASSETSGRAYEQYF. This sequence joins TRBV13 and TRBJ2-7, with 13 bases that match TRBD2. The CDR3 length is 15 residues. The germline gives CDR1 PRHDT, CDR2 FYEKMQ (reference sequence). V was pared by 5 bases and J by 4 bases, with 5 bases of the junction left unmatched.

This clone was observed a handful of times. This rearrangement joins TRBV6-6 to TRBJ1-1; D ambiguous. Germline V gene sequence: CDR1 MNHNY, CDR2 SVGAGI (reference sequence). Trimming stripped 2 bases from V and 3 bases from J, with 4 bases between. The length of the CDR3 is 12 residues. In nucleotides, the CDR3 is TGTGCCAGCAGTTACGGGTACACTGAAGCTTTCTTT. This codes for CASSYGYTEAFF.

CDR3 coding DNA: TGTGCCAGCAGTGAACTCTTATGGCTAGCGGGAGGGCCGGGGGAGCAGTACTTC. It is translated as CASSELLWLAGGPGEQYF. V is TRBV2 and J is TRBJ2-7; 12 bases map to TRBD2. V was pared by 2 bases and J by 7 bases, with 15 bases of the junction left unmatched. In germline, CDR1 is SNHLY, CDR2 FYNNEI. The CDR3 covers 18 residues. The full variable domain, rest sourced from reference TRBV2 and TRBJ2-7, is EPEVTQTPSHQVTQMGQEVILRCVPISNHLYFYWYRQILGQKVEFLVSFYNNEISEKSEIFDDQFSVERPDGSNFTLKIRSTKLEDSAMYFCASSELLWLAGGPGEQYFGPGTRLTVT.

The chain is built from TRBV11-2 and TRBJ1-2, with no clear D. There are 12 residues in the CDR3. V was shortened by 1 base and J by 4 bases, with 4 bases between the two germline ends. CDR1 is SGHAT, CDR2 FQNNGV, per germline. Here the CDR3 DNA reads TGTGCCAGCAGCTTAGGAGCCTATGGCTACACCTTC. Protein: CASSLGAYGYTF.